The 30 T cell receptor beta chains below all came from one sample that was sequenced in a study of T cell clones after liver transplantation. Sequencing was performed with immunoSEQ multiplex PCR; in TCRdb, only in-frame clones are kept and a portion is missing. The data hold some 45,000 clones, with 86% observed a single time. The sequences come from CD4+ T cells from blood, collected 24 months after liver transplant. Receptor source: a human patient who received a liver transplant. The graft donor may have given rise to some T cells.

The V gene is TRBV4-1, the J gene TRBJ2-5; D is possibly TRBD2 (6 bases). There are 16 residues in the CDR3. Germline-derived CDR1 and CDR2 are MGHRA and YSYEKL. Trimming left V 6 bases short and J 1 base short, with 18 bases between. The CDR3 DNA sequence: TGCGCCAGCAGACGTGACATTGCGGGGATCCAAGAGACCCAGTACTTC. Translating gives CASRRDIAGIQETQYF.

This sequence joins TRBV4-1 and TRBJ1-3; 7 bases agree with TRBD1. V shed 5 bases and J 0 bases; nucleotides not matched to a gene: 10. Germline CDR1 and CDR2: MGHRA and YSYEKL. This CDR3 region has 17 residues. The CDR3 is CASSEDPRGHSGNTIYF. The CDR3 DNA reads TGCGCCAGCAGCGAGGACCCGAGGGGGCACTCTGGAAACACCATATATTTT.

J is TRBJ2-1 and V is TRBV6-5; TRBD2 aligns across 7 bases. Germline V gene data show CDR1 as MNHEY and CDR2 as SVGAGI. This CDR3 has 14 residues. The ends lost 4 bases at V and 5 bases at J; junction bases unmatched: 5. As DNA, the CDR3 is TGTGCCAGCAGTTCTAGCGGCCGGAACAATGAGCAGTTCTTC. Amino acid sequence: CASSSSGRNNEQFF.

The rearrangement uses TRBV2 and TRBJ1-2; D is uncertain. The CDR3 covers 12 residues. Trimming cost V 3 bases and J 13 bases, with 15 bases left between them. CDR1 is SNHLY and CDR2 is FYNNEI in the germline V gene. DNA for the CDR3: TGTGCCAGCAGTGACGGGCGGTATTGGTTCACCTTC. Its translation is CASSDGRYWFTF.

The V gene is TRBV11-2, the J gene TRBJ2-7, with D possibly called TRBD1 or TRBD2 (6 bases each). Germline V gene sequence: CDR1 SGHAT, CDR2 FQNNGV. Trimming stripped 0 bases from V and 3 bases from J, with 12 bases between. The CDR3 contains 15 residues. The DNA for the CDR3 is TGTGCCAGCAGCTTAGACTGGCGGGACAACTACGAGCAGTACTTC. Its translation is CASSLDWRDNYEQYF.

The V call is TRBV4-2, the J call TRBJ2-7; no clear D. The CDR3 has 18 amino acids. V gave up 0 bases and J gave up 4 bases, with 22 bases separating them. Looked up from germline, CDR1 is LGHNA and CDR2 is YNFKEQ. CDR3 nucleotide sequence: TGTGCCAGCAGCCAAGATAGTCAGGCCATAACGACTTCTTACGAGCAGTACTTC. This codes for CASSQDSQAITTSYEQYF.

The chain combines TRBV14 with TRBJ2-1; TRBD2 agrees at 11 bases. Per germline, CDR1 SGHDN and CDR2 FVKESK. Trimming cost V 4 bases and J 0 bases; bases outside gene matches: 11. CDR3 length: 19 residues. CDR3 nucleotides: TGTGCCAGCAGCCGCAAAGTTCCCGGGACTAGCGGCTCCTACAATGAGCAGTTCTTC. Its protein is CASSRKVPGTSGSYNEQFF.

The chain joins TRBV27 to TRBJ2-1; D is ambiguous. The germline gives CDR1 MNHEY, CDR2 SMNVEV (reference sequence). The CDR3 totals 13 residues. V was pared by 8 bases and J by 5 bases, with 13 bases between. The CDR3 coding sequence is TGTGCCAGCTCCAGGAATTCTCACAATGAGCAGTTCTTC. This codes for CASSRNSHNEQFF.

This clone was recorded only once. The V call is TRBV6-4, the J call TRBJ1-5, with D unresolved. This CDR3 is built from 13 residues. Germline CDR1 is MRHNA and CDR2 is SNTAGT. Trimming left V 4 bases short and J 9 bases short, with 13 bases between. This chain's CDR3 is CASSALEGRPQHF. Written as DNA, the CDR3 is TGTGCCAGCAGTGCCCTTGAAGGAAGGCCCCAGCATTTT.

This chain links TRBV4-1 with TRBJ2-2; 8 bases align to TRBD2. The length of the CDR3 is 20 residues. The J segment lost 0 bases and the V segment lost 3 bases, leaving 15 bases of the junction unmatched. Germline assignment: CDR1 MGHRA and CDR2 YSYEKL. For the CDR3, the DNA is TGCGCCAGCAGCCAGCCCCCGGGAGGGCTATCCCAAGCGAACACCGGGGAGCTGTTTTTT. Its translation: CASSQPPGGLSQANTGELFF.

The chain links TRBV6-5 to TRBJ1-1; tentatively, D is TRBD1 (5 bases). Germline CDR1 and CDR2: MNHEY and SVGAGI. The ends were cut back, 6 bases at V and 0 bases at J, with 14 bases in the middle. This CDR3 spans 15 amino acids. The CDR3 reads CASSRDVALNTEAFF. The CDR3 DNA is TGTGCCAGCAGCAGGGATGTAGCCCTGAACACTGAAGCTTTCTTT.

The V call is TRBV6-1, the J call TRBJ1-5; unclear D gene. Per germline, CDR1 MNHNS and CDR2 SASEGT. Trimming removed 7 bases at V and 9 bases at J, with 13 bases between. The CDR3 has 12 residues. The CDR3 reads CASNQVVGPQHF. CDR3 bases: TGTGCCAGCAACCAGGTGGTTGGGCCCCAGCATTTT.

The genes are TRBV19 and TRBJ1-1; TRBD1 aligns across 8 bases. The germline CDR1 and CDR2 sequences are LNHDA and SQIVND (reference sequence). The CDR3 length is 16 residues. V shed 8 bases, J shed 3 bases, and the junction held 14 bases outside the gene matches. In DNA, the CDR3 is TGTGCCAGTTGGGGGGACAGGAGTGGGGTGCACACTGAAGCTTTCTTT. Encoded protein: CASWGDRSGVHTEAFF. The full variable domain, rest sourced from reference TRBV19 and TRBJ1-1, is DGGITQSPKYLFRKEGQNVTLSCEQNLNHDAMYWYRQDPGQGLRLIYYSQIVNDFQKGDIAEGYSVSREKKESFPLTVTSAQKNPTAFYLCASWGDRSGVHTEAFFGQGTRLTVV.

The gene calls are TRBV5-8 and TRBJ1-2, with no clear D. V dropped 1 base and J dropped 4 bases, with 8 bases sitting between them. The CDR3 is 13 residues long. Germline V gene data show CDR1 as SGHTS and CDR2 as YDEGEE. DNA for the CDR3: TGTGCCAGCAGCTTGTGGGGTTTCTATGGCTACACCTTC. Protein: CASSLWGFYGYTF.

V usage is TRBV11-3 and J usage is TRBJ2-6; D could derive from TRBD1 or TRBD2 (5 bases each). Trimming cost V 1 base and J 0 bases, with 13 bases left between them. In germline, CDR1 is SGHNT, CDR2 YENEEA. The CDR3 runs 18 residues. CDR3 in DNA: TGTGCCAGCAGCTTAGGTGGGGGAAAAGGCTCTGGGGCCAACGTCCTGACTTTC. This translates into CASSLGGGKGSGANVLTF.

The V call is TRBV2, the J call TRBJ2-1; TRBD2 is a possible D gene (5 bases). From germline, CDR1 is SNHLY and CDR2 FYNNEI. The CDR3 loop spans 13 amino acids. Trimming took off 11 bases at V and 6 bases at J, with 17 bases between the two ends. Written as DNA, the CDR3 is TGTGCCGGTTCTCGAAGTCGGGGCAATGAGCAGTTCTTC. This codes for CAGSRSRGNEQFF.

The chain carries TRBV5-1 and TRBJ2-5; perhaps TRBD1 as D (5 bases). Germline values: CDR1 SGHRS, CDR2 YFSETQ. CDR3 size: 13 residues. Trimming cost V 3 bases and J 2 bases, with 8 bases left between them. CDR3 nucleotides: TGCGCCAGCAGCTCCCAGGGACAAGAGACCCAGTACTTC. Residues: CASSSQGQETQYF.

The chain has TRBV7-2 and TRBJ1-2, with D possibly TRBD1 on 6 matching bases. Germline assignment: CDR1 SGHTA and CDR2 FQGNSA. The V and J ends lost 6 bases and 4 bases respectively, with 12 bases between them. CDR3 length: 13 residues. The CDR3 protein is CASRRTEAYGYTF. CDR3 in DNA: TGTGCCAGCAGGCGGACAGAGGCCTATGGCTACACCTTC.

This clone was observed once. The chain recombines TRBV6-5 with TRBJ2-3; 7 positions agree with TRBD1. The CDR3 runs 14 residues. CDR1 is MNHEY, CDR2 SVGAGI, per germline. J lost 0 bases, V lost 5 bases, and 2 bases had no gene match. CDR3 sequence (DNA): TGTGCCAGCAGTCGGGACAGTAGCACAGATACGCAGTATTTT. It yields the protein CASSRDSSTDTQYF.

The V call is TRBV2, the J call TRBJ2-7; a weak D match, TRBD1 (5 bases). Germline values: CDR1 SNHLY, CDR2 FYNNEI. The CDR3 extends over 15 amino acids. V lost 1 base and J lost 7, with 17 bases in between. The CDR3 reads CASSEGGSGKGEQYF. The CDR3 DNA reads TGTGCCAGCAGTGAAGGAGGATCAGGGAAGGGAGAGCAGTACTTC. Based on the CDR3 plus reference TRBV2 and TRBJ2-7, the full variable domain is EPEVTQTPSHQVTQMGQEVILRCVPISNHLYFYWYRQILGQKVEFLVSFYNNEISEKSEIFDDQFSVERPDGSNFTLKIRSTKLEDSAMYFCASSEGGSGKGEQYFGPGTRLTVT.

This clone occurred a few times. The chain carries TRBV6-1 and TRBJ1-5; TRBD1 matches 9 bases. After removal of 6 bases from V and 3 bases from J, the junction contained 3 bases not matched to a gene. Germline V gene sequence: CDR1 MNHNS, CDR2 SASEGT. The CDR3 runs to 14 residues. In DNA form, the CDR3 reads TGTGCCAGCAGGGGGACAGGGCTCAATCAGCCCCAGCATTTT. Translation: CASRGTGLNQPQHF.

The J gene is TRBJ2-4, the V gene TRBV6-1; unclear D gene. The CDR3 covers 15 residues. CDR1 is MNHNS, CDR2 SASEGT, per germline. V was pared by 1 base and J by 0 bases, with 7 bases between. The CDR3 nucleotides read TGTGCCAGCAGTGAAGACCCCATAGCCAAAAACATTCAGTACTTC. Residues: CASSEDPIAKNIQYF.

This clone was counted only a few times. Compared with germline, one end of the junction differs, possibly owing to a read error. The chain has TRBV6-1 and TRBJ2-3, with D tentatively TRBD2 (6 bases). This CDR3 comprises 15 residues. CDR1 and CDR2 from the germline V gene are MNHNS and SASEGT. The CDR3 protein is CASREGAGRTDTQYF. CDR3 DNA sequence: TGTGCCAGCAGAGAAGGGGCGGGACGCACAGATACGCAGTATTTT.

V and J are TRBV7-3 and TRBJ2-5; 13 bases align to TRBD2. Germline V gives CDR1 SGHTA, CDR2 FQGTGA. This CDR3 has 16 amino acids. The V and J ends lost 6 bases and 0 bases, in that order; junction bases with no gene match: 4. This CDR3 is CASSRTSGGDQETQYF. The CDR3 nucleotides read TGTGCCAGCAGTCGGACTAGCGGGGGAGACCAAGAGACCCAGTACTTC.

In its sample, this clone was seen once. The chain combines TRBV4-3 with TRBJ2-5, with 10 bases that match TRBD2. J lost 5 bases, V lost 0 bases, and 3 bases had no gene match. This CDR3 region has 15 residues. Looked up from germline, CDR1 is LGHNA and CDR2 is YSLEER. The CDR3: CASSQEASGSETQYF. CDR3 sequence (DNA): TGCGCCAGCAGCCAAGAGGCTAGCGGGAGTGAGACCCAGTACTTC.

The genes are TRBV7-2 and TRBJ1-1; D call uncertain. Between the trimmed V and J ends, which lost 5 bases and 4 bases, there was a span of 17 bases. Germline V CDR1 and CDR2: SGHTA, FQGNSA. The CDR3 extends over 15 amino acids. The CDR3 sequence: CASSPRGPLRTEAFF. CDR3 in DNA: TGTGCCAGCAGCCCTCGAGGACCACTTCGCACTGAAGCTTTCTTT.

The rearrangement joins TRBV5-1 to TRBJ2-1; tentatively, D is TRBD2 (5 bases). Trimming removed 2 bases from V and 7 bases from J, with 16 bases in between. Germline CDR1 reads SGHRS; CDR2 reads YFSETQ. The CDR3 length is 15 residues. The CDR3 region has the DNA TGCGCCAGCAGCTTCGGCCTCTCGGGGTCGAATGAGCAGTTCTTC. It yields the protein CASSFGLSGSNEQFF.

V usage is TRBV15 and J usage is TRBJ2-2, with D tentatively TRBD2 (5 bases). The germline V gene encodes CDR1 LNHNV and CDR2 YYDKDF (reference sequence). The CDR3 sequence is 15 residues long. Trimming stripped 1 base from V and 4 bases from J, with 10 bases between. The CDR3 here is CATSRGELLTGELFF. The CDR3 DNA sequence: TGTGCCACCAGCAGAGGGGAGCTACTCACCGGGGAGCTGTTTTTT. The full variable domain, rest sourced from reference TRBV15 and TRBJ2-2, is DAMVIQNPRYQVTQFGKPVTLSCSQTLNHNVMYWYQQKSSQAPKLLFHYYDKDFNNEADTPDNFQSRRPNTSFCFLDIRSPGLGDTAMYLCATSRGELLTGELFFGEGSRLTVL.

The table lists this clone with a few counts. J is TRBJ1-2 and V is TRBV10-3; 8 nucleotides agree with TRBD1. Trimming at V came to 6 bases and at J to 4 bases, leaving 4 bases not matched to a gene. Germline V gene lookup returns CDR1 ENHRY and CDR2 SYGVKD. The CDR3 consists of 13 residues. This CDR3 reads CAISTDRGYGYTF. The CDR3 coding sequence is TGTGCCATCAGCACAGACAGGGGCTATGGCTACACCTTC.

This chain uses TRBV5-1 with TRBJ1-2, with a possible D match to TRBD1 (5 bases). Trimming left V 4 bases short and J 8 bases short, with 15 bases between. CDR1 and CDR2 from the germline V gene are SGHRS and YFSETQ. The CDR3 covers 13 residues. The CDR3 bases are TGCGCCAGCAGCAAGGGACCGGCAGGAGGCTACACCTTC. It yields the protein CASSKGPAGGYTF.